The 5 T cell receptor beta chains below were found in one sample sequenced in a study of T cells after yellow fever vaccination (dated by TCRdb to the late 2010s). This specimen's treatment or condition label, interpreted: live attenuated yellow fever vaccine strain. The library was obtained by 5' RACE. TCRdb names Illumina HiSeq 2500 as the instrument used. Clones were called with MiXCR by TCRdb after fastp trimmed the public reads at Q25, and only in-frame beta chains were retained. One record per CDR3 amino acid sequence lists the most common genes and DNA. The sample includes about 580,000 distinct CDR3 sequences, with about a sixth observed a single time. The leading ten clones occupy 15% to 20% of the sample. The specimen was PBMCs, collected around 5 days after the first yellow fever vaccination. The receptors shown here come from a man aged 18 to 35 who received the YFV17D yellow fever vaccine.

The chain carries TRBV7-2 and TRBJ1-1; 7 nucleotides line up with TRBD1. The germline V gene has CDR1 SGHTA and CDR2 FQGNSA. This CDR3 has 15 amino acids. Trimming cost V 5 bases and J 0 bases; bases outside gene matches: 6. The CDR3 here is CASSGRDRLNTEAFF. The CDR3 bases are TGTGCCAGCAGCGGCCGGGACAGATTGAACACTGAAGCTTTCTTT.

A few counts support this clonotype. In DNA, the CDR3 is TGTGCCAGCAGCTTAGGGGGCAGGGGGCCCAATTCACCCCTCCACTTT. Translation: CASSLGGRGPNSPLHF. The chain is built from TRBV7-8 and TRBJ1-6; 8 nucleotides agree with TRBD1. CDR1 is SGHVS, CDR2 FQNEAQ, per germline. The V gene end was trimmed by 1 base and the J gene end by 7 bases; junction bases not matched to a gene: 6. This CDR3 has 16 amino acids. Variable domain in full (rest from reference TRBV7-8 and TRBJ1-6): GAGVSQSPRYKVAKRGQDVALRCDPISGHVSLFWYQQALGQGPEFLTYFQNEAQLDKSGLPSDRFFAERPEGSVSTLKIQRTQQEDSAVYLCASSLGGRGPNSPLHFGNGTRLTVT.

The table lists this clonotype with a few counts. V usage is TRBV20-1 and J usage is TRBJ2-5, with a tentative D call TRBD1 (6 bases). The germline V and J ends were trimmed by 5 bases and 5 bases, with 15 bases remaining between them. The length of the CDR3 is 13 residues. The germline V gene encodes CDR1 DFQATT and CDR2 SNEGSKA (reference sequence). CDR3 DNA: TGCAGTGCTTCAAAAGCAGGGGAGGAGACCCAGTACTTC. Amino acid sequence: CSASKAGEETQYF.

The chain is built from TRBV9 and TRBJ1-1, with D hard to call. Between the trimmed V and J ends, which lost 0 bases and 5 bases, there was a span of 8 bases. Germline V gene sequence: CDR1 SGDLS, CDR2 YYNGEE. The CDR3 runs 13 residues. As DNA, the CDR3 is TGTGCCAGCAGCGTAGTGTTGGGGACTGAAGCTTTCTTT. Protein: CASSVVLGTEAFF.

This chain uses TRBV20-1 with TRBJ1-5, with 9 bases aligning to TRBD1. Unmatched junction bases numbered 6, after V lost 4 bases and J lost 5 bases. Germline CDR1 is DFQATT and CDR2 is SNEGSKA (reference sequence). This CDR3 comprises 14 residues. The CDR3 is CSATTGGWDQPQHF. CDR3 in DNA: TGCAGTGCTACGACAGGGGGATGGGATCAGCCCCAGCATTTT.